This TCR beta chain derives from a study of blood T cell repertoires in COVID-19. Germline V gene sequence: CDR1 SGHRS, CDR2 YFSETQ. This CDR3 comprises 16 residues. With V trimmed by 0 bases and J by 2 bases, 1 base remained unmatched. Profiling relied on immunoSEQ multiplex PCR, and the TCRdb table lists in-frame clones only, not all of them. The data hold about 180,000 clones, with around 86% observed a single time. What was sequenced was peripheral blood. The receptor was derived from a man aged 50 to 59 with active or convalescent COVID-19. The V and J genes are TRBV5-1 and TRBJ2-5, with 13 bases matching TRBD2. CDR3 in amino acids: CASSLGLAGGQETQYF. CDR3 DNA sequence: TGCGCCAGCAGCTTGGGACTAGCGGGGGGACAAGAGACCCAGTACTTC.